This T cell receptor (beta chain) was captured in a study of T cells in Graves' hyperthyroidism and ophthalmopathy. A patient was excluded if there was uncontrolled infection, other autoimmune disease, pregnancy or lactation. The PBMCs had their origin in roughly 10 ml of fresh peripheral blood. Amplification of TCR beta CDR3 regions used RNA as the template. First-round RT-PCR of the TCR CDR3 relied on the HTBI primer set. TCRdb ran MiXCR on the multiplex PCR reads and lists one entry per CDR3 protein. Here the sample spans roughly 300,000 distinct CDR3 sequences, about 25% being singletons. The CDR3 consists of 13 residues. Germline V gene sequence: CDR1 MNHNS, CDR2 SASEGT. V lost 8 bases and J lost 3, with 13 bases in between.

Source material: blood. This receptor was identified in a middle-aged man with Graves' hyperthyroidism that later progressed to Graves' ophthalmopathy. The chain employs TRBV6-1 and TRBJ1-2; the D gene is possibly TRBD1 (6 bases). CDR3 loop: CASRDNPDYGYTF. The DNA of the CDR3 is TGTGCCAGCCGGGACAACCCAGACTATGGCTACACCTTC.